The rows below give T cell receptor beta chains drawn from one sample of a study of human T cells and chemical hapten exposure. TCRdb called the RACE reads again in MiXCR, with one record for every CDR3 protein. The table has over 70,000 distinct CDR3 sequences, around 9.9% seen once. The input for sequencing was whole blood, taken in connection with sensitization to the hapten diphenylcyclopropenone (DPC). These receptors originate from a woman in her 30s with alopecia areata. Some clones in this sample may be carry-over from other donors' samples. Each CDR3 is given with its conserved first and last residue. A D gene is named only where the DNA matches it firmly. Part of the rows lack a size; the others show once, few, many or a class for expanded clones.

j_call	d_call	clone_size	v_call	cdr3_aa	cdr3_nt
TRBJ2-7	NA	many	TRBV28	CASSRGYEQYF	TGTGCCAGCAGTAGGGGCTACGAGCAGTACTTC
TRBJ2-5	NA	few	TRBV9	CASSAGQLDQETQYF	TGTGCCAGCAGCGCAGGACAGCTAGACCAAGAGACCCAGTACTTC
TRBJ2-5	NA	many	TRBV2	CASRLGSQETQYF	TGTGCCAGCAGACTAGGGTCCCAAGAGACCCAGTACTTC
TRBJ2-3	TRBD2	NA	TRBV13	CASSLGPGLLIPTDTQYF	TGTGCCAGCAGCTTAGGCCCGGGACTACTCATTCCCACAGATACGCAGTATTTT
TRBJ2-3	NA	NA	TRBV7-2	CASSPYVGADTQYF	TGTGCCAGCAGCCCCTATGTGGGGGCAGATACGCAGTATTTT
TRBJ1-6	NA	NA	TRBV6-5	CASNLRGDGNSPLHF	TGTGCCAGCAATCTCAGGGGTGATGGGAATTCACCCCTCCACTTT
TRBJ2-3	TRBD2	many	TRBV19	CASSRFSGLTDTQYF	TGTGCCAGTAGCCGCTTTAGCGGGCTCACAGATACGCAGTATTTT
TRBJ1-5	NA	NA	TRBV6-6	CASSYPLQPQHF	TGTGCCAGCAGTTACCCACTACAGCCCCAGCATTTT
TRBJ2-3	NA	many	TRBV10-3	CAISEGEKADTQYF	TGTGCCATCAGTGAGGGGGAAAAGGCAGATACGCAGTATTTT
TRBJ2-3	TRBD2	NA	TRBV7-9	CASSLTWTSGDTQYF	TGTGCCAGCAGCTTAACCTGGACTAGCGGAGATACGCAGTATTTT
TRBJ2-1	NA	few	TRBV11-2	CASSYFRDEQFF	TGTGCCAGCAGTTATTTCCGCGATGAGCAGTTCTTC
TRBJ2-1	TRBD2	many	TRBV19	CATRPLTSGDNEQFF	TGTGCCACCCGCCCCCTGACTAGCGGAGACAATGAGCAGTTCTTC
TRBJ2-7	TRBD2	NA	TRBV6-2/TRBV6-3	CASASPASGSLYEQYF	TGTGCCAGCGCCTCGCCGGCTAGCGGGAGTCTCTACGAGCAGTACTTC
TRBJ2-6	NA	few	TRBV15	CATSRSLPSGANVLTF	TGTGCCACCAGCAGATCTTTGCCCTCTGGGGCCAACGTCCTGACTTTC
TRBJ1-5	NA	few	TRBV20-1	CSAPTEFSNQPQHF	TGCAGTGCCCCGACAGAATTTAGCAATCAGCCCCAGCATTTT
TRBJ2-7	NA	few	TRBV6-5	CASSYTGTPSYEQYF	TGTGCCAGCAGCTACACGGGGACACCTTCCTACGAGCAGTACTTC
TRBJ1-2	TRBD1	many	TRBV30	CAWNIIRDRVYGYTF	TGTGCCTGGAATATCATTAGGGACAGGGTTTATGGCTACACCTTC
TRBJ1-4	NA	many	TRBV7-2	CASSQTSGEKLFF	TGTGCCAGCAGCCAAACTAGTGGAGAAAAACTGTTTTTT
TRBJ2-3	NA	many	TRBV20-1	CSARAPLTDTQYF	TGCAGTGCTAGAGCTCCCCTCACAGATACGCAGTATTTT
TRBJ2-1	TRBD1	few	TRBV29-1	CSVPGQGGGTIQQFF	TGCAGCGTTCCGGGACAGGGTGGAGGGACAATCCAACAGTTCTTC
TRBJ1-4	NA	NA	TRBV7-2	CASSSGQNEKLFF	TGTGCCAGCAGCTCAGGACAGAATGAAAAACTGTTTTTT
TRBJ1-1	TRBD1	few	TRBV6-2/TRBV6-3	CASRPVGQPNTEAFF	TGTGCCAGCAGACCCGTGGGACAGCCGAACACTGAAGCTTTCTTT
TRBJ1-6	TRBD1	many	TRBV11-2	CASSPPRGQGRNSPLHF	TGTGCCAGCAGCCCACCCCGAGGACAGGGAAGAAATTCACCCCTCCACTTT
TRBJ2-3	NA	NA	TRBV9	CASNGPRTDTQYF	TGTGCCAGCAACGGACCTAGAACAGATACGCAGTATTTT
TRBJ2-5	TRBD1	NA	TRBV15	CATSRQGGQETQYF	TGTGCCACCAGCCGACAGGGGGGACAAGAGACCCAGTACTTC
TRBJ2-4	NA	few	TRBV29-1	CSVVDSAKNIQYF	TGCAGCGTAGTCGACAGCGCCAAAAACATTCAGTACTTC
TRBJ1-5	NA	many	TRBV3-1	CASSQVSGGQPQHF	TGTGCCAGCAGCCAAGTATCGGGGGGTCAGCCCCAGCATTTT
TRBJ2-3	TRBD1	NA	TRBV30	CAWSEGQDGDTQYF	TGTGCCTGGAGCGAGGGACAGGACGGGGATACGCAGTATTTT